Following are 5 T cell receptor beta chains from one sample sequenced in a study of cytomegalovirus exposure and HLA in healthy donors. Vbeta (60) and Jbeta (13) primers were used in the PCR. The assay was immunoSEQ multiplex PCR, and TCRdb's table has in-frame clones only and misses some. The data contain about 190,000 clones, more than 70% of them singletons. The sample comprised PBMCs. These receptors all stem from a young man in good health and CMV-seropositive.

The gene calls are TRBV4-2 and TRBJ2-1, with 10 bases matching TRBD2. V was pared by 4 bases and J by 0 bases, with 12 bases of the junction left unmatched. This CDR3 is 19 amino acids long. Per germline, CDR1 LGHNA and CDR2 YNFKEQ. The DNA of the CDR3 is TGTGCCAGCAGCCCTAGCGGGAGAATCGAGGCGGGCTCCTACAATGAGCAGTTCTTC. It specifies CASSPSGRIEAGSYNEQFF.

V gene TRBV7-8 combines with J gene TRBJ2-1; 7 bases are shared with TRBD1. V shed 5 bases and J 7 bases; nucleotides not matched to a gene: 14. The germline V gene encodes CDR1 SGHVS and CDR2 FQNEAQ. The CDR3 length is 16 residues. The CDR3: CASSIDDRALVNEQFF. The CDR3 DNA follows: TGTGCCAGCAGCATTGATGACAGGGCTCTCGTTAATGAGCAGTTCTTC.

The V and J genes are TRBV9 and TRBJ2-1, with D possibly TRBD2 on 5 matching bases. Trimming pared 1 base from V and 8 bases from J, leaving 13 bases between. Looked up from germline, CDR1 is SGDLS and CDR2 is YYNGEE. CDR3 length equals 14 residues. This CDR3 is CASSVQSTRDEQFF. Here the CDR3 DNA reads TGTGCCAGCAGCGTACAGTCCACTAGGGATGAGCAGTTCTTC.

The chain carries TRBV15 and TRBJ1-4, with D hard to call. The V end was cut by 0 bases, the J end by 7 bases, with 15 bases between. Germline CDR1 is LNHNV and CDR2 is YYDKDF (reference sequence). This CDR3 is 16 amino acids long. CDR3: CATSRDFWSRAEKLFF. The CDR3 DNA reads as TGTGCCACCAGCAGAGATTTTTGGTCCCGAGCTGAAAAACTGTTTTTT.

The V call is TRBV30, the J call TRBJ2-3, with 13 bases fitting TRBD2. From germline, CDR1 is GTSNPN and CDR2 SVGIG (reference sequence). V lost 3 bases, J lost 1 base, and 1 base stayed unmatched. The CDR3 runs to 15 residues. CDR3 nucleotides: TGTGCCTGGAGCGGACTAGCGGGGGGCACAGATACGCAGTATTTT. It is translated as CAWSGLAGGTDTQYF.